This TCR beta chain derives from a study of cytomegalovirus exposure and HLA in healthy donors. This CDR3 has 14 amino acids. The V and J ends lost 5 bases and 7 bases, in that order; junction bases with no gene match: 7. Germline CDR1 reads LNHDA; CDR2 reads SQIVND (reference sequence). A multiplex PCR was run with 60 Vbeta primers and 13 Jbeta primers. Clones were sequenced by immunoSEQ multiplex PCR, and TCRdb holds only the in-frame ones, with some missing. The table includes around 140,000 clones, around 57% detected once. Sequenced input: PBMCs. The V call is TRBV19, the J call TRBJ1-5, with 8 bases aligning to TRBD1. This clonotype was sampled from a male donor in good health and CMV-seronegative. The CDR3 loop reads CASSGTGTGQPQHF. Here the CDR3 DNA reads TGTGCCAGTAGTGGAACAGGGACAGGACAGCCCCAGCATTTT.